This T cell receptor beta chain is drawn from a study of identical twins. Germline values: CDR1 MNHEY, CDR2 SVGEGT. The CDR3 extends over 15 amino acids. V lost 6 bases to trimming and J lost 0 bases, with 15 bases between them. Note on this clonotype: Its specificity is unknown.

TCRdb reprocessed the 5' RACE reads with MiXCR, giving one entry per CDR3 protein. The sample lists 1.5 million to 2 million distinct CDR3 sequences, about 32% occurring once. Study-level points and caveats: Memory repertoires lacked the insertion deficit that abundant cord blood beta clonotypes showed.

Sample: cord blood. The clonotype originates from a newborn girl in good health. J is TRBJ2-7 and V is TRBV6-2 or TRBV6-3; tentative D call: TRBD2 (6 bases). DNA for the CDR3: TGTGCCAGCAGGGCACTCGGGGGTCCCTCCTACGAGCAGTACTTC. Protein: CASRALGGPSYEQYF.